The 5 T cell receptor beta chains below were found in one sample sequenced in a study of T cells in Graves' hyperthyroidism and ophthalmopathy (dated by TCRdb to about 2019). Library construction relied on multiplex PCR. TCRdb records Illumina HiSeq 2000 as the sequencer. TCR beta CDR3 regions were amplified from RNA transcripts. A first-round RT-PCR of the TCR CDR3 used the HTBI primer set with the Qiagen OneStep RT-PCR kit. TCRdb applied fastp at Q25 and MiXCR to the public reads, then kept only in-frame beta chains. Each record represents a unique CDR3 protein, reported with the most common genes and DNA among its rows. The sample contains about half a million distinct CDR3 sequences, approximately 16% of them found a single time. The biggest ten clones account for around 28% of the sample. Sample: blood. The receptors stem from a woman in her 30s with Graves' ophthalmopathy.

This clonotype was counted at least ten times. The genes are TRBV24-1 and TRBJ2-1; tentatively, D is TRBD2 (5 bases). Trimming took off 0 bases at V and 8 bases at J, with 19 bases between the two ends. The CDR3 is 17 residues long. Per the germline V gene, CDR1 is KGHDR and CDR2 is SFDVKD. Here the CDR3 reads CATSDLSVRGNTYEQFF. The CDR3 DNA reads TGTGCCACCAGTGATTTGTCGGTACGGGGAAATACATATGAGCAGTTCTTC.

This clonotype was detected ten times or more. This chain connects TRBV5-1 to TRBJ1-2; D is possibly TRBD1 (5 bases). CDR1 and CDR2 (germline): SGHRS, YFSETQ. The CDR3 runs 15 residues. V lost 4 bases, J lost 6 bases, and 19 bases lay in between. This CDR3 is CASSTSLGARDGYTF. The CDR3 DNA follows: TGCGCCAGCAGCACCTCTTTAGGGGCCCGCGATGGCTACACCTTC. Complete variable domain (other parts from reference TRBV5-1 and TRBJ1-2): KAGVTQTPRYLIKTRGQQVTLSCSPISGHRSVSWYQQTPGQGLQFLFEYFSETQRNKGNFPGRFSGRQFSNSRSEMNVSTLELGDSALYLCASSTSLGARDGYTFGSGTRLTVV.

The table lists this clonotype with many counts. The rearrangement uses TRBV7-6 and TRBJ2-5, with 8 bases lining up with TRBD1. The CDR3 runs to 14 residues. V shed 4 bases and J 1 base; nucleotides not matched to a gene: 2. Germline V gene sequence: CDR1 SGHVS, CDR2 FNYEAQ. CDR3 coding DNA: TGTGCCAGCAGCTCCGGGACAGGCCAAGAGACCCAGTACTTC. Its protein product is CASSSGTGQETQYF.

This clonotype showed up many times. This rearrangement joins TRBV20-1 to TRBJ2-3; 7 bases align to TRBD2. CDR1 and CDR2 (germline): DFQATT, SNEGSKA (reference sequence). This CDR3 has 14 residues. V was clipped by 4 bases and J by 1 base; unmatched bases: 5. CDR3 nucleotide sequence: TGCAGTGCTAAAGCGGGATCCCGCACAGATACGCAGTATTTT. Its translation: CSAKAGSRTDTQYF.

This clonotype was recorded many times. This chain connects TRBV24-1 to TRBJ1-1; TRBD1 aligns across 9 bases. The CDR3 is 16 residues long. The V and J ends lost 0 bases and 2 bases, in that order; junction bases with no gene match: 3. Germline assignment: CDR1 KGHDR and CDR2 SFDVKD. The CDR3 DNA is TGTGCCACCAGTGATTTGAACAGGGGGCGAAACACTGAAGCTTTCTTT. Amino acid sequence: CATSDLNRGRNTEAFF.